These 8 T cell receptor beta chains were sequenced from one sample in a study of CD8 T cells in ankylosing spondylitis. TCRdb independently ran MiXCR on the 5' RACE reads; one entry per CDR3 protein. This repertoire shows around 340,000 distinct CDR3 sequences, 20% to 25% found once; its top ten account for around 13%. What was sequenced was blood, either unsorted or a sorted T cell fraction (not recorded which). These receptors all stem from a male donor with ankylosing spondylitis or in good health (not recorded which).

V usage is TRBV11-2 and J usage is TRBJ2-1, with D perhaps matching TRBD2 (5 bases). From germline, CDR1 is SGHAT and CDR2 FQNNGV. Trimming removed 7 bases at V and 2 bases at J, with 12 bases between. CDR3 size: 14 residues. DNA for the CDR3: TGTGCCAGCAACTCTCGGGAAACCTACAATGAGCAGTTCTTC. It specifies CASNSRETYNEQFF.

This clonotype has just a few counts. The chain has TRBV4-1 and TRBJ1-6, with 7 bases fitting TRBD1. This CDR3 is 16 amino acids long. J was trimmed by 3 bases and V by 3 bases; bases with no gene match: 5. Germline loops: CDR1 MGHRA, CDR2 YSYEKL. In DNA, the CDR3 is TGCGCCAGCAGCCACACCGGGACAGACTATAATTCACCCCTCCACTTT. Protein product: CASSHTGTDYNSPLHF.

The rearrangement links TRBV27 to TRBJ2-1; 12 nucleotides match TRBD2. This CDR3 contains 18 residues. Germline lookup yields CDR1 MNHEY and CDR2 SMNVEV (reference sequence). With V trimmed by 2 bases and J by 1 base, 6 bases remained unmatched. The CDR3 protein is CASSLRLAGGSSYNEQFF. DNA for the CDR3: TGTGCCAGCAGTTTAAGGCTAGCGGGGGGGTCTTCCTACAATGAGCAGTTCTTC.

J is TRBJ2-3 and V is TRBV14; D gene unclear. The CDR3 runs 16 residues. V dropped 0 bases and J dropped 2 bases, with 12 bases sitting between them. Germline V gene data show CDR1 as SGHDN and CDR2 as FVKESK. The CDR3 sequence: CASSQDLPYSTDTQYF. DNA of the CDR3: TGTGCCAGCAGCCAAGATCTCCCTTATTCCACAGATACGCAGTATTTT.

The gene calls are TRBV25-1 and TRBJ2-7; D possibly corresponds to TRBD1 (5 bases). The germline CDR1 and CDR2 sequences are MGHDK and SYGVNS. The CDR3 contains 13 residues. Trimming stripped 4 bases from V and 2 bases from J, with 9 bases between. DNA of the CDR3: TGTGCCAGCAGTGTTAGGGGTACCTACGAGCAGTACTTC. Residues: CASSVRGTYEQYF.

Comment on this clonotype: Sequence at one end of the junction differs from germline and may be a read error. This chain connects TRBV29-1 to TRBJ2-3; 7 positions agree with TRBD2. CDR3 length equals 14 residues. Germline CDR1 SQVTM, CDR2 ANQGSEA. As DNA, the CDR3 is TGTACCACCTGGGGAGGGGACCGCACAGATACGCAGTATTTT. It codes for CTTWGGDRTDTQYF.

This clonotype turned up a few times. The rearrangement links TRBV15 to TRBJ2-7, with TRBD1 matching over 9 bases. V gave up 1 base and J gave up 0 bases; unmatched junction bases: 7. Per the germline V gene, CDR1 is LNHNV and CDR2 is YYDKDF (reference sequence). This CDR3 comprises 17 residues. The CDR3 sequence: CATSRGSGTGSSYEQYF. The CDR3 DNA follows: TGTGCCACCAGCAGAGGAAGCGGGACAGGGAGCTCCTACGAGCAGTACTTC.

This clonotype occurred a few times. The V call is TRBV11-2, the J call TRBJ2-3; tentative D call: TRBD1 (5 bases). Per the germline V gene, CDR1 is SGHAT and CDR2 is FQNNGV. The CDR3 has 13 residues. V lost 5 bases to trimming and J lost 5 bases, with 11 bases between them. Here the CDR3 DNA reads TGTGCCAGCAGCCCCATGGGGCGAGATACGCAGTATTTT. Translated: CASSPMGRDTQYF.